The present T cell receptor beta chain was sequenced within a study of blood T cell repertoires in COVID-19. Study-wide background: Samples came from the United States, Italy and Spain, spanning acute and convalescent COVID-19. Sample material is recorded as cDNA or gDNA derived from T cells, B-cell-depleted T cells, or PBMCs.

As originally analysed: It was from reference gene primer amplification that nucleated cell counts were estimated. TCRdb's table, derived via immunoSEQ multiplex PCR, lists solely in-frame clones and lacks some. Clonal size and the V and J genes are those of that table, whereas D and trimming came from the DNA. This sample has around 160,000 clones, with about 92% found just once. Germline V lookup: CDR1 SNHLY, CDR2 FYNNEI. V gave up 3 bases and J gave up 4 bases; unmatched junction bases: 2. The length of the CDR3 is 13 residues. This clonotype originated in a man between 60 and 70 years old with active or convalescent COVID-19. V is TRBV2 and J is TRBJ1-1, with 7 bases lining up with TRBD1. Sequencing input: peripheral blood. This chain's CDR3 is CASSDRGFTEAFF. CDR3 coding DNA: TGTGCCAGCAGTGACAGGGGGTTCACTGAAGCTTTCTTT.